This T cell receptor beta chain was captured in a study of T cell responses to AZD1222 COVID-19 vaccine. Study-wide results and caveats: Spike-specific TCRs gained breadth and depth after people received two AZD1222 doses. Every sample of the repertoires postdated the peak T cell response.

This table comes from immunoSEQ multiplex PCR, and its TCRdb copy is limited to in-frame clones, with some not included. This sample has some 110,000 clones, with approximately 89% found just once. The trim removed 6 bases at V and 5 bases at J, leaving 7 bases unmatched. The CDR3 has 14 residues. Looked up from germline, CDR1 is SNHLY and CDR2 is FYNNEI. Note on this clone: Antigen: not known.

The TCR was taken from an adult in good health. Sequences were derived from peripheral blood, sampled on day 0 of AZD1222 vaccination. The gene calls are TRBV2 and TRBJ1-2, with 9 nucleotides matching TRBD1. CDR3 sequence: CASRRGQGRYGYTF. The CDR3 bases are TGTGCCAGCAGGCGCGGACAGGGGAGGTATGGCTACACCTTC.